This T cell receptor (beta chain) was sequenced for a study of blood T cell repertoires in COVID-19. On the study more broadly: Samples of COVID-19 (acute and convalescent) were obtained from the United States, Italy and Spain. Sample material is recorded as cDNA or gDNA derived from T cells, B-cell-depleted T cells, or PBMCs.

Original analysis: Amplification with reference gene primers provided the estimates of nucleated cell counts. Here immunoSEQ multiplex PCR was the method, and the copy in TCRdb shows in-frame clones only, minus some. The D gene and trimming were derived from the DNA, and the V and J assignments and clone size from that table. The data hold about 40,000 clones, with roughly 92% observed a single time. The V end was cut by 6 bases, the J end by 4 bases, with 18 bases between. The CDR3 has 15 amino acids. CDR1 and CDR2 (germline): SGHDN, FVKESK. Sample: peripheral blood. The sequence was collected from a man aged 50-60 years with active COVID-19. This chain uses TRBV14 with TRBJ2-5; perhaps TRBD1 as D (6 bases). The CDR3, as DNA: TGTGCCAGCAGTTCGACTGATGTCAGGGGAGAGACCCAGTACTTC. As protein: CASSSTDVRGETQYF.